This TCR beta chain derives from a study of blood T cell repertoires in COVID-19. In the study overall: Acute-phase and convalescent COVID-19 samples originated in the United States, Italy and Spain. T cells, B-cell-depleted T cells, or PBMCs supplied cDNA or gDNA.

Germline assignment: CDR1 GTSNPN and CDR2 SVGIG (reference sequence). This CDR3 has 13 amino acids. The V and J ends lost 5 bases and 2 bases respectively, with 11 bases between them. Authors' analysis steps: Researchers report that nucleated cell counts were estimated from reference gene primer amplification. Measured with immunoSEQ multiplex PCR; TCRdb has only the in-frame clones, and not every one. That table furnishes V, J and clone size, whereas the DNA furnished D and trimming. This sample has 130,000 or so clones, with 85% to 90% found just once. This chain uses TRBV30 with TRBJ2-3; D call uncertain. The sample comprised peripheral blood. The clonotype was recovered from a man between 50 and 59 years old with active or convalescent COVID-19. The CDR3 DNA reads TGTGCCTGGCTAGACCGACTCACAGATACGCAGTATTTT. Its protein is CAWLDRLTDTQYF.